This T cell receptor beta chain was captured in a study of blood T cell repertoires in COVID-19 (dated by TCRdb to 2019 to 2021). General notes on the study: The collaborator samples originated in the United States, Italy and Spain and spanned the acute and convalescent phases of COVID-19. The prospective study material was composed of cDNA or gDNA derived from T cells, B-cell-depleted T cells, or PBMCs. Deeply sampled blood TCRbeta repertoires from subjects exposed to, actively infected with, or recovered from COVID-19 were included in the dataset. A freely available public database, intended as a resource for researchers studying the immune response to SARS-CoV-2, is where the repertoires were released. The samples were drawn from two sources: the first 160 participants of the ongoing ImmuneRACE study, and 950 to 1,500 subjects contributed by 6 global collaborators. Sample metadata almost always included a de-identified subject ID, COVID-19 status, age in years and sex. Where available, HLA class I and class II types were obtained from metadata supplied by the sample provider rather than from assay-based typing. The paper's findings and limits, for the study overall: The amount of clinical and demographic metadata varied by source and participant and was provided uncurated.

Notes on this clone: Its antigen remains unidentified. The record has no base qualities; no much larger clone is one base away.

CDR1 LGHNA and CDR2 YNFKEQ were looked up in the germline V gene. The CDR3 contains 14 residues, cysteine and phenylalanine counted. This entry keeps only the CDR3 DNA: 42 bases, framed from base 1. The germline ends are 10 bases apart after V is trimmed by 0 bases and J by 7 bases. TCRbeta CDR3 regions were amplified from genomic DNA using the immunoSEQ Assay, a bias-controlled multiplex PCR. The study's processing was this. Nucleated cell counts per sample were estimated from amplification of reference gene primers within the assay. Sequence reads were collapsed and filtered to measure the absolute abundance of every unique TCRbeta CDR3 rearrangement. For each sample, productive Simpson clonality was calculated as the square root of Simpson's diversity index over productive rearrangements. TCRdb took this table from immuneACCESS and kept in-frame rearrangements with V and J called. Such tables lack part of the clones; where checked against another copy, unresolved V genes explain under half of the gap, and the rest is unexplained. V and J calls and clone size are copied from that table; D and trimming were computed from the DNA. The sample data list more than 350,000 clones, and 70% to 90% of these were observed just once. The leading ten clones occupy 1.4% of the sample.

Participants in the prospective study were enrolled through a virtual design, were aged roughly 18 to 90 years, and lived in under 25 United States geographic areas. In the prospective study, cohorts were assigned on the basis of participant-reported clinical history obtained from a screening survey and a study questionnaire. Exposed participants had been in contact, within 2 weeks of entering the study, with a person who had a PCR-confirmed or clinician-diagnosed case of COVID-19. In the prospective study, mobile phlebotomists collected whole blood, serum and a nasopharyngeal or oropharyngeal swab from each participant. Participants in the prospective study had the option to provide additional blood draws and questionnaires over a 2-month period. Before DNA extraction, blood samples from the prospective study were shipped at room temperature or frozen.

This receptor was obtained from a woman aged 18-29 years who had been exposed to COVID-19. This sequence uses TRBV4-2 and TRBJ2-1; no D gene call is confident. The sequencing sample was made of PBMCs or T cells enriched from blood (not recorded which). The encoded CDR3 is CASSQEVLWNEQFF. The nucleotides are TGTGCCAGCAGCCAAGAGGTGCTATGGAATGAGCAGTTCTTC.